This T cell receptor (beta chain) was documented in a study of cytomegalovirus exposure and HLA in healthy donors. With V trimmed by 6 bases and J by 0 bases, 5 bases remained unmatched. The CDR3 contains 16 residues. Per germline, CDR1 ENHRY and CDR2 SYGVKD. The study ran its PCR with 60 Vbeta and 13 Jbeta primers. Clones were sequenced by immunoSEQ multiplex PCR, and TCRdb holds only the in-frame ones, with some missing. The sample contains about 100,000 clones, 81% of which appear only once. General study findings and limits: Cytomegalovirus association was listed for about 150 TCR beta chains. Using a false discovery rate of 0.05, a later analysis showed that fewer than 20,000 TCR beta sequences were associated with HLA alleles.

Comment on this clone: Its target is not known.

The receptor's source is a woman in her 70s in good health and CMV-seropositive. This rearrangement joins TRBV10-3 to TRBJ2-6, with TRBD1 identical over 7 bases. The sample was PBMCs. The CDR3 sequence is CAIRGQASSGANVLTF. The CDR3 DNA sequence: TGTGCCATCAGAGGACAGGCCAGCTCTGGGGCCAACGTCCTGACTTTC.